These T cell receptor beta chains were read from a single sample in a study of blood T cell repertoires in COVID-19. Clones were sequenced by immunoSEQ multiplex PCR, and TCRdb holds only the in-frame ones, with some missing. The sample has 130,000 to 150,000 clones, 75% to 85% seen once. The sequenced material came from peripheral blood. All receptors derive from a woman aged 45-65 years in a cohort sampled during active or convalescent COVID-19. The CDR3 runs from the conserved cysteine through the conserved F or W.

v_call,cdr3_aa
TRBV7-2,CASSLQVTSGYEQYF
TRBV15,CATSVRAGYEQYF
TRBV3-1/TRBV3-2,CASSQDRRGGNQPQHF
TRBV5-6,CASSLRGSVGYTF
TRBV2,CASSSQEGSEAFF
TRBV3-1/TRBV3-2,CASSQDLGGDEAFF
TRBV10-3,CAISELASSEQYF
TRBV5-6,CASSSIGGIAETQYF
TRBV10-3,CAINTDRGGTDTQYF
TRBV6-2/TRBV6-3,CASSAAGRNTIYF
TRBV11-2,CASSLGRGGPNEQYF
TRBV13,CASSYRGNTEAFF
TRBV7-2,CASSLGASGGAYEQYF
TRBV4-1,CASSQEELDQPQHF
TRBV5-1,CASSSQGDNSPLHF
TRBV6-6,CASSYTSGGYEQYF
TRBV11-2,CASSLGLGTHTDTQYF
TRBV18,CASSPPGTGPYEQYF
TRBV7-2,CASVRQGGDGYTF
TRBV10-3,CAISETGPTNEKLFF
TRBV10-2,CASIPQSGGYTF
TRBV3-1/TRBV3-2,CASSQDPHQPQHF
TRBV19,CASSRGLITGELFF
TRBV6-7,CASRGQAGNTIYF
TRBV18,CASSPGLYNEQFF
TRBV2,CASSQTGAPTEAFF
TRBV7-9,CASSPSSGGYYNEQFF
TRBV11-1,CASSLGARANTEAFF
TRBV18,CASSPGQGASFYEQYF
TRBV9,CASSVASTASGGAETQYF
TRBV6-6,CAISGGGTGYGYTF
TRBV6-2/TRBV6-3,CASSKTGGYYGYTF
TRBV5-4,CASSSAGQKNTNEQFF
TRBV7-2,CASSLGGPTGGHGYTF
TRBV10-3,CAIQAGRKDTQYF
TRBV10-2,CASSPVTGNSYEQYF
TRBV28,CASSLDGGGYQPQHF
TRBV18,CASSPLGGGYGYTF